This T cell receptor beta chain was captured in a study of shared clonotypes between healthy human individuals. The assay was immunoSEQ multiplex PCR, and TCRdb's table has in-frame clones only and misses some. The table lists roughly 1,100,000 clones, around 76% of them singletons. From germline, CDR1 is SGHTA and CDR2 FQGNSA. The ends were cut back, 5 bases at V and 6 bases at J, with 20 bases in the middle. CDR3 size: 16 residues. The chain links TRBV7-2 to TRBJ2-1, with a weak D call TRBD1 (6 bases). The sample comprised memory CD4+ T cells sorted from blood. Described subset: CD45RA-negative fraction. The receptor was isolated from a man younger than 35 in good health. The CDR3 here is CASSPQGSLGANEQFF. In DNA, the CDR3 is TGTGCCAGCAGCCCCCAAGGGTCCTTGGGGGCCAATGAGCAGTTCTTC. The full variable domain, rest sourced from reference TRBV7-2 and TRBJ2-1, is GAGVSQSPSNKVTEKGKDVELRCDPISGHTALYWYRQSLGQGLEFLIYFQGNSAPDKSGLPSDRFSAERTGGSVSTLTIQRTQQEDSAVYLCASSPQGSLGANEQFFGPGTRLTVL.